The following is a T cell receptor (beta chain) sequence with its context. No antigen is known for it. Other nucleotide sequences in the sample specify the same CDR3. Authors' data handling: Filtering differed because ImmunoSEQ produced junction-only sequences that carried no quality scores. Profiled with immunoSEQ multiplex PCR; TCRdb holds only in-frame clones, not every one. Clone size and the V and J calls come from that table; the DNA yielded D and trimming. The table lists around 2.5 million clones, roughly 93% of them singletons. The source of the sample is a study of shared clonotypes between healthy human individuals. Overall study findings and caveats: In having few donors, the study represented limited genetic and exposure-history diversity.

The ends were cut back, 7 bases at V and 4 bases at J, with 8 bases in the middle. This CDR3 is 12 amino acids long. The germline CDR1 and CDR2 sequences are MDHEN and SYDVKM. The clonotype comes from a man aged 18 to 29 in good health. Some clones in this sample may be carry-over from other donors' samples. Sequenced: naive CD4+ T cells from PBMCs. As to subset: CD45RA+ positively selected. The chain has TRBV28 and TRBJ1-5; tentatively, D is TRBD1 (6 bases). The CDR3 nucleotides read TGTGCCAGCACACAGGGTAATCAGCCCCAGCATTTT. Protein sequence: CASTQGNQPQHF.